The rows below give T cell receptor beta chains drawn from one sample of a study. TCRdb reprocessed the 5' RACE reads via MiXCR and lists one record per CDR3 protein. Of roughly 60,000 distinct CDR3 sequences listed, about 28% are singletons. The sequencing sample was made of tumor-infiltrating Tregs sorted from the breast tumor. The source is a female donor with breast cancer. CDR3s include the opening cysteine and the closing phenylalanine or tryptophan. Each record gives: J gene, clone size, CDR3 length, V gene, D gene, CDR3 DNA, CDR3 protein. D genes are given only for firm matches. The size field is filled for only some rows; it gives once, few, many or a size class.

j_gene: TRBJ1-3
abundance: NA
len: 17
v_gene: TRBV7-8
d_gene: TRBD1
CDR3nt: TGTGCCAGCAGCTCCAGGACAGGGGGCAGTTCTGGAAACACCATATATTTT
CDR3aa: CASSSRTGGSSGNTIYF

j_gene: TRBJ2-6
abundance: NA
len: 15
v_gene: TRBV12-3/TRBV12-4
d_gene: NA
CDR3nt: TGTGCCAGCAGTTTAAGGGGGACTGGGGCCAACGTCCTGACTTTC
CDR3aa: CASSLRGTGANVLTF

j_gene: TRBJ2-3
abundance: many
len: 16
v_gene: TRBV12-3/TRBV12-4
d_gene: TRBD2
CDR3nt: TGTGCCAGCAGCCCGGGACTAGCGGGGGGCACAGATACGCAGTATTTT
CDR3aa: CASSPGLAGGTDTQYF

j_gene: TRBJ2-1
abundance: few
len: 15
v_gene: TRBV7-3
d_gene: TRBD2
CDR3nt: TGTGCCAGCAGCACAACTAGCGGGGGGGACAATGAGCAGTTCTTC
CDR3aa: CASSTTSGGDNEQFF

j_gene: TRBJ1-1
abundance: many
len: 15
v_gene: TRBV20-1
d_gene: NA
CDR3nt: TGCAGTGCCCCCGGGAGGGGCCTGATGAACACTGAAGCTTTCTTT
CDR3aa: CSAPGRGLMNTEAFF

j_gene: TRBJ1-2
abundance: few
len: 16
v_gene: TRBV9
d_gene: NA
CDR3nt: TGTGCCAGCAGCGTATCCTCCTCCCGATTGGGAGATGGCTACACCTTC
CDR3aa: CASSVSSSRLGDGYTF

j_gene: TRBJ1-1
abundance: NA
len: 14
v_gene: TRBV7-3
d_gene: NA
CDR3nt: TGTGCCAGCAGCTTAGGATCAACGAACACTGAAGTTTTCTTT
CDR3aa: CASSLGSTNTEVFF

j_gene: TRBJ2-1
abundance: NA
len: 14
v_gene: TRBV2
d_gene: NA
CDR3nt: TGTGCCAGCAGTGAAGCTTCGGTTGACAATGAGCAGTTCTTC
CDR3aa: CASSEASVDNEQFF

j_gene: TRBJ2-5
abundance: many
len: 12
v_gene: TRBV20-1
d_gene: NA
CDR3nt: TGCAGTGCTAGTAGGGAGAAAGAGACCCAGTACTTC
CDR3aa: CSASREKETQYF

j_gene: TRBJ2-7
abundance: many
len: 13
v_gene: TRBV7-6
d_gene: NA
CDR3nt: TGTGCCAGCAGCTTAGAAACGCCCTACGAGCAGTACTTC
CDR3aa: CASSLETPYEQYF

j_gene: TRBJ2-3
abundance: NA
len: 14
v_gene: TRBV20-1
d_gene: NA
CDR3nt: TGCAGTGCTCGACCCGGTGAGGGTACAGATACGCAGTATTTT
CDR3aa: CSARPGEGTDTQYF

j_gene: TRBJ2-1
abundance: few
len: 12
v_gene: TRBV28
d_gene: NA
CDR3nt: TGTGCCAGCAGTTTACGAGCGACCGAGCAGTTCTTC
CDR3aa: CASSLRATEQFF

j_gene: TRBJ2-7
abundance: NA
len: 13
v_gene: TRBV5-1
d_gene: NA
CDR3nt: TGCGCCAGCAGCTTGATCCCTGGGCGCGAGCAGTACTTC
CDR3aa: CASSLIPGREQYF

j_gene: TRBJ2-7
abundance: NA
len: 14
v_gene: TRBV10-3
d_gene: TRBD1
CDR3nt: TGTGCCATCAAGTTGGGACAGGGCGACTACGAGCAGTACTTC
CDR3aa: CAIKLGQGDYEQYF

j_gene: TRBJ2-7
abundance: many
len: 14
v_gene: TRBV20-1
d_gene: TRBD2
CDR3nt: TGCAGTGCTAGAGAGGCTAGCGGACCCTACGAGCAGTACTTC
CDR3aa: CSAREASGPYEQYF

j_gene: TRBJ1-2
abundance: NA
len: 14
v_gene: TRBV20-1
d_gene: NA
CDR3nt: TGCAGTGGTGATGAGGGAGGCGATAACTATGGCTACACCTTC
CDR3aa: CSGDEGGDNYGYTF

j_gene: TRBJ1-2
abundance: many
len: 16
v_gene: TRBV21-1
d_gene: NA
CDR3nt: TGTGCCAGCAGCAAAATGGGGACAGGGCTAAACTATGGCTACACCTTC
CDR3aa: CASSKMGTGLNYGYTF

j_gene: TRBJ2-7
abundance: NA
len: 15
v_gene: TRBV7-9
d_gene: TRBD2
CDR3nt: TGTGCCAGCAGCCAGCTAGCGGGGGGCGATTACGAGCAGTACTTC
CDR3aa: CASSQLAGGDYEQYF

j_gene: TRBJ2-7
abundance: many
len: 14
v_gene: TRBV12-3/TRBV12-4
d_gene: TRBD2
CDR3nt: TGTGCCAGCAGTAAATGGCTGGGAGGGGACGAGCAGTACTTC
CDR3aa: CASSKWLGGDEQYF

j_gene: TRBJ2-7
abundance: NA
len: 15
v_gene: TRBV11-2
d_gene: NA
CDR3nt: TGTGCCAGCAGCCACGGACTGGCTAGCTCCTACGAGCAGTACTTC
CDR3aa: CASSHGLASSYEQYF

j_gene: TRBJ2-1
abundance: many
len: 16
v_gene: TRBV7-2
d_gene: NA
CDR3nt: TGTGCCAGCAGCTTAGGAGGAGACAGGAGGACTGCTGAGCAGTTCTTC
CDR3aa: CASSLGGDRRTAEQFF

j_gene: TRBJ2-7
abundance: NA
len: 13
v_gene: TRBV12-3/TRBV12-4
d_gene: TRBD1
CDR3nt: TGTGCCAGCAACTTCGGGACAGGAAACGAGCAGTACTTC
CDR3aa: CASNFGTGNEQYF

j_gene: TRBJ2-7
abundance: many
len: 14
v_gene: TRBV9
d_gene: NA
CDR3nt: TGTGCCAGCAGCGTTTCCCCGGGCTCCTACGAGCAGTACTTC
CDR3aa: CASSVSPGSYEQYF

j_gene: TRBJ1-1
abundance: NA
len: 15
v_gene: TRBV7-3
d_gene: NA
CDR3nt: TGTGCCAGCAGCTTAAAGGCATCCGGGGGCACTGAAGCTTTCTTT
CDR3aa: CASSLKASGGTEAFF

j_gene: TRBJ2-7
abundance: NA
len: 13
v_gene: TRBV20-1
d_gene: NA
CDR3nt: TGCAGTGCTAGCGGGCGGGACGTCTACGAGCAGTACTTC
CDR3aa: CSASGRDVYEQYF

j_gene: TRBJ2-3
abundance: many
len: 16
v_gene: TRBV6-2/TRBV6-3
d_gene: TRBD1
CDR3nt: TGTGCCAGCAGTTACAGGGGGCTAGCTACCACAGATACGCAGTATTTT
CDR3aa: CASSYRGLATTDTQYF

j_gene: TRBJ2-3
abundance: NA
len: 15
v_gene: TRBV18
d_gene: NA
CDR3nt: TGTGCCAGCTCCCAAGACAGGATACCCACAGATACGCAGTATTTT
CDR3aa: CASSQDRIPTDTQYF

j_gene: TRBJ2-5
abundance: few
len: 13
v_gene: TRBV2
d_gene: TRBD2
CDR3nt: TGTGCCAGCAGTCTTGGACTAGCGGAGACCCAGTACTTC
CDR3aa: CASSLGLAETQYF

j_gene: TRBJ1-1
abundance: few
len: 15
v_gene: TRBV6-5
d_gene: NA
CDR3nt: TGTGCCAGCAGTCCCCTCCCGGGGGGACACACTGAAGCTTTCTTT
CDR3aa: CASSPLPGGHTEAFF

j_gene: TRBJ1-1
abundance: NA
len: 12
v_gene: TRBV3-1
d_gene: NA
CDR3nt: TGTGCCAGCAGCCGGGGGAACACTGAAGCTTTCTTT
CDR3aa: CASSRGNTEAFF

j_gene: TRBJ2-3
abundance: many
len: 14
v_gene: TRBV10-3
d_gene: NA
CDR3nt: TGTGCCATCAGTGAGAGCGGGAGCACAGATACGCAGTATTTT
CDR3aa: CAISESGSTDTQYF

j_gene: TRBJ2-1
abundance: once
len: 14
v_gene: TRBV20-1
d_gene: NA
CDR3nt: TGCAGTGCTAGTCCCGGGAATACCTACAATGAGCAGTTCTTC
CDR3aa: CSASPGNTYNEQFF

j_gene: TRBJ1-4
abundance: few
len: 14
v_gene: TRBV3-1
d_gene: NA
CDR3nt: TGTGCCAGCAGCCAAGTCGGAGCTAATGAAAAACTGTTTTTT
CDR3aa: CASSQVGANEKLFF

j_gene: TRBJ2-3
abundance: NA
len: 15
v_gene: TRBV5-1
d_gene: NA
CDR3nt: TGCGCCAGCAGCTTAAGGGGGGTAAGCACAGATACGCAGTATTTT
CDR3aa: CASSLRGVSTDTQYF

j_gene: TRBJ2-3
abundance: NA
len: 14
v_gene: TRBV7-2
d_gene: TRBD1
CDR3nt: TGTGCCAGCAGCTCCCACAGGGGGGCAGATACGCAGTATTTT
CDR3aa: CASSSHRGADTQYF

j_gene: TRBJ2-7
abundance: NA
len: 13
v_gene: TRBV5-5
d_gene: NA
CDR3nt: TGTGCCAGCAGCTTGTACCCCCTCTACGAGCAGTACTTC
CDR3aa: CASSLYPLYEQYF

j_gene: TRBJ2-3
abundance: NA
len: 12
v_gene: TRBV20-1
d_gene: NA
CDR3nt: TGCAGTGTCCCGACAGCCACAGATACGCAGTATTTT
CDR3aa: CSVPTATDTQYF

j_gene: TRBJ2-1
abundance: NA
len: 17
v_gene: TRBV7-2
d_gene: TRBD2
CDR3nt: TGTGCCAGCAACTTAAGGGCTAGCGGGAGTAACGCGAATGAGCAGTTCTTC
CDR3aa: CASNLRASGSNANEQFF

j_gene: TRBJ1-6
abundance: NA
len: 13
v_gene: TRBV20-1
d_gene: NA
CDR3nt: TGCAGTGCCCCGCCCAAATTCGGCTCACCCCTCCACTTT
CDR3aa: CSAPPKFGSPLHF

j_gene: TRBJ2-2
abundance: NA
len: 16
v_gene: TRBV30
d_gene: TRBD1
CDR3nt: TGTGCCTGGAGTGTAAAGGGACAGGGGGCCGTCGGGGAGCTGTTTTTT
CDR3aa: CAWSVKGQGAVGELFF